Shown below are 26 T cell receptor beta chains from a single sample sequenced in a study of T cells in Graves' hyperthyroidism and ophthalmopathy. Authors of the study amplified TCR beta CDR3 regions from RNA transcripts. TCR CDR3 underwent first-round RT-PCR with the HTBI primer set. TCRdb ran MiXCR on the multiplex PCR reads and lists one entry per CDR3 protein. Here the sample spans 150,000 or so distinct CDR3 sequences, roughly a fifth being singletons. Sequenced input: blood. These receptors all come from a woman aged 50 to 60 with Graves' hyperthyroidism that later progressed to Graves' ophthalmopathy.

In its sample, this clonotype was seen many times. J is TRBJ1-1 and V is TRBV30; no reliable D call. V lost 0 bases and J lost 0, with 8 bases in between. Germline V gene lookup returns CDR1 GTSNPN and CDR2 SVGIG (reference sequence). CDR3 length: 14 residues. The CDR3 sequence is CAWSVQAMNTEAFF. The DNA of the CDR3 is TGTGCCTGGAGTGTACAAGCTATGAACACTGAAGCTTTCTTT. The full variable domain, completed using reference TRBV30 and TRBJ1-1, is SQTIHQWPATLVQPVGSPLSLECTVEGTSNPNLYWYRQAAGRGLQLLFYSVGIGQISSEVPQNLSASRPQDRQFILSSKKLLLSDSGFYLCAWSVQAMNTEAFFGQGTRLTVV.

This clonotype was seen many times. V and J are TRBV28 and TRBJ2-1, with 14 bases that match TRBD2. V shed 6 bases and J 7 bases; nucleotides not matched to a gene: 11. CDR1 and CDR2 from the germline V gene are MDHEN and SYDVKM. The CDR3 contains 17 residues. CDR3 coding DNA: TGTGCCAGCAGACAACAGCCCCGGACTAGCGGGAGGAATGAGCAGTTCTTC. This gives the protein CASRQQPRTSGRNEQFF.

This clonotype was seen at least ten times. J is TRBJ1-5 and V is TRBV3-1, with a weak D call TRBD1 (5 bases). Trimming stripped 4 bases from V and 7 bases from J, with 11 bases between. The CDR3 has 13 amino acids. CDR1 is LGHDT and CDR2 is YNNKEL in the germline V gene (reference sequence). The CDR3 spells CASSLPGQQPQHF. CDR3 DNA: TGTGCCAGCAGCCTCCCAGGGCAACAGCCCCAGCATTTT.

J is TRBJ2-1 and V is TRBV19; TRBD2 aligns across 13 bases. This CDR3 has 18 amino acids. The junction had 10 bases not matched to a gene; V was cut back by 3 bases and J by 5 bases. Germline assignment: CDR1 LNHDA and CDR2 SQIVND (reference sequence). The CDR3 spells CASSISLHGTSGNNEQFF. CDR3 DNA: TGTGCCAGTAGTATTAGTCTGCATGGGACTAGCGGGAACAATGAGCAGTTCTTC.

At least ten counts were recorded for this clonotype. The chain is built from TRBV28 and TRBJ1-5, with D perhaps matching TRBD1 (5 bases). Deletions cut 5 bases from V and 7 bases from J, with 21 bases between. Per the germline V gene, CDR1 is MDHEN and CDR2 is SYDVKM. The CDR3 loop spans 16 amino acids. This chain's CDR3 is CASSPSRGAREQPQHF. The CDR3 coding sequence is TGTGCCAGCAGTCCCTCAAGGGGTGCCCGGGAGCAGCCCCAGCATTTT.

This clonotype was observed at least ten times. This rearrangement joins TRBV28 to TRBJ1-5; TRBD1 aligns across 11 bases. This CDR3 has 17 amino acids. Germline V CDR1 and CDR2: MDHEN, SYDVKM. V lost 2 bases, J lost 2 bases, and 5 bases stayed unmatched. CDR3 loop: CASSLRWDRGGNQPQHF. CDR3 nucleotides: TGTGCCAGCAGTTTAAGGTGGGACAGGGGGGGCAATCAGCCCCAGCATTTT.

This clonotype was picked up many times. This chain links TRBV7-9 with TRBJ2-7, with 7 bases lining up with TRBD2. This CDR3 spans 15 amino acids. The trim removed 0 bases at V and 2 bases at J, leaving 4 bases unmatched. CDR1 and CDR2 (germline): SEHNR, FQNEAQ (reference sequence). The CDR3 nucleotides are TGTGCCAGCAGCTTAGCCGCGGGAGCCACCTACGAGCAGTACTTC. This sequence encodes CASSLAAGATYEQYF.

The chain carries TRBV13 and TRBJ2-7; 8 bases agree with TRBD1. CDR1 and CDR2 from the germline V gene are PRHDT and FYEKMQ (reference sequence). The length of the CDR3 is 15 residues. Trimming cost V 5 bases and J 1 base; bases outside gene matches: 7. The CDR3 nucleotides read TGTGCCAGCAGCCCCCGGACAGGGTGGTCCTACGAGCAGTACTTC. Translation gives CASSPRTGWSYEQYF.

The chain couples TRBV20-1 to TRBJ2-3; 14 bases line up with TRBD2. J gave up 6 bases and V 3 bases, and 5 bases lay outside the gene matches. Germline V gene sequence: CDR1 DFQATT, CDR2 SNEGSKA (reference sequence). The CDR3 length is 15 residues. The CDR3 here is CSASPRTSGRDTQYF. DNA of the CDR3: TGCAGTGCTAGCCCCCGGACTAGCGGGAGGGATACGCAGTATTTT.

A note on this clonotype: No conserved phenylalanine or tryptophan ends this CDR3, so it is likely a read error. In DNA, the CDR3 is TGCAGCGCGACGAGCGGCACCGGGGAGCTGTTTCTT. Amino acids: CSATSGTGELFL. The chain joins TRBV29-1 to TRBJ2-2, with D maybe TRBD2 (5 bases). Trimming stripped 7 bases from V and 4 bases from J, with 10 bases between. Germline V gene sequence: CDR1 SQVTM, CDR2 ANQGSEA. The CDR3 is made up of 12 amino acids.

On this clonotype itself: This may be a read error, as it is one base from a much larger clone. The chain recombines TRBV9 with TRBJ2-7; the D gene is possibly TRBD2 (6 bases). Per germline, CDR1 SGDLS and CDR2 YYNGEE. CDR3 length: 14 amino acids. The CDR3 sequence: CVSSVAGSYSEQYF. The CDR3 nucleotides are TGTGTCAGCAGCGTAGCCGGGAGTTATTCCGAGCAGTACTTC.

This clonotype was detected ten times or more. The genes are TRBV30 and TRBJ2-5; D is uncertain. Germline values: CDR1 GTSNPN, CDR2 SVGIG (reference sequence). Trimming stripped 0 bases from V and 12 bases from J, with 14 bases between. The length of the CDR3 is 12 residues. CDR3: CAWSVSFNGKYF. CDR3 bases: TGTGCCTGGAGTGTAAGCTTCAATGGGAAGTACTTC.

CDR3 bases: TGTGCCAGTAGTATGCTAACAGACGCGAACACCGGGGAGCTGTTTTTT. This sequence encodes CASSMLTDANTGELFF. The chain links TRBV19 to TRBJ2-2; D is undetermined. Germline assignment: CDR1 LNHDA and CDR2 SQIVND (reference sequence). This CDR3 comprises 16 residues. Trimming pared 3 bases from V and 0 bases from J, leaving 11 bases between. Based on the CDR3 plus reference TRBV19 and TRBJ2-2, the full variable domain is DGGITQSPKYLFRKEGQNVTLSCEQNLNHDAMYWYRQDPGQGLRLIYYSQIVNDFQKGDIAEGYSVSREKKESFPLTVTSAQKNPTAFYLCASSMLTDANTGELFFGEGSRLTVL.

There are many counts of this clonotype. The rearrangement joins TRBV18 to TRBJ1-1; D is ambiguous. The CDR3 length is 13 residues. Trimming stripped 6 bases from V and 2 bases from J, with 10 bases between. The germline CDR1 and CDR2 sequences are KGHSH and LQKENI. The CDR3 region has the DNA TGTGCCAGCTCTCTGCACACAAACACTGAAGCTTTCTTT. Encoded protein: CASSLHTNTEAFF.

This clonotype was seen many times. The V gene is TRBV6-1, the J gene TRBJ1-5; TRBD1 matches at 8 bases. This CDR3 spans 15 amino acids. Unmatched junction bases numbered 11, after V lost 6 bases and J lost 7 bases. The germline V gene encodes CDR1 MNHNS and CDR2 SASEGT. The CDR3 sequence: CASRGGTTGDQPQHF. DNA of the CDR3: TGTGCCAGCAGGGGGGGGACGACAGGGGACCAGCCCCAGCATTTT.

This clonotype was seen repeatedly, ten times or more. The genes are TRBV6-1 and TRBJ1-2; 7 bases agree with TRBD1. Germline V lookup: CDR1 MNHNS, CDR2 SASEGT. The ends lost 7 bases at V and 6 bases at J; junction bases unmatched: 8. There are 13 residues in the CDR3. CDR3 bases: TGTGCCAGCACCTCACCGACAGGGCATGGCTACACCTTC. The encoded protein is CASTSPTGHGYTF.

This clonotype was seen repeatedly, ten times or more. The rearrangement joins TRBV20-1 to TRBJ2-5; either TRBD1 or TRBD2 may supply D (6 bases each). This CDR3 is built from 14 residues. Per germline, CDR1 DFQATT and CDR2 SNEGSKA (reference sequence). Trimming pared 3 bases from V and 4 bases from J, leaving 15 bases between. In nucleotides, the CDR3 is TGCAGTGCTAGCCATAGCGGAGGGGGAGAGACCCAGTACTTC. Its translation: CSASHSGGGETQYF.

This clonotype was seen at least ten times. The rearrangement joins TRBV5-5 to TRBJ1-5; D gene unclear. Trimming removed 7 bases at V and 2 bases at J, with 13 bases between. CDR3 length: 14 residues. Germline-derived CDR1 and CDR2 are SGHKS and YYEKEE (reference sequence). CDR3 sequence: CASQPVLGNQPQHF. The CDR3 bases are TGTGCCAGCCAACCCGTCCTGGGCAATCAGCCCCAGCATTTT.

The chain employs TRBV5-4 and TRBJ2-5; D possibly corresponds to TRBD2 (6 bases). Trimming took 4 bases from V and 5 from J, leaving 24 bases between them. Germline values: CDR1 SGHNT, CDR2 YYREEE (reference sequence). The CDR3 covers 17 residues. CDR3 sequence: CASSGRDRGIRMETQYF. CDR3 in DNA: TGTGCCAGCAGCGGCAGAGACCGCGGGATTAGGATGGAGACCCAGTACTTC.

On this clonotype: Because the CDR3's place on the DNA is in doubt, the DNA is left out and the CDR3 is given as listed by TCRdb. J is TRBJ2-1 and V is TRBV29-1. CDR1 is SQVTM, CDR2 ANQGSEA, per germline. The length of the CDR3 is 12 amino acids, counting both ends. The CDR3 region is CTLLEKGNEQYF.

The chain has TRBV28 and TRBJ1-2; TRBD1 matches at 7 bases. CDR3 length: 12 amino acids. The V gene's germline CDR1 is MDHEN and CDR2 SYDVKM. V lost 5 bases and J lost 14; bases outside the gene matches: 11. As DNA, the CDR3 is TGTGCCAGCAGTCCCTTAGCGGACAGGAATACCTTC. This sequence encodes CASSPLADRNTF.

This clonotype was detected many times. This chain links TRBV13 with TRBJ2-1, with 8 bases fitting TRBD2. Germline V CDR1 and CDR2: PRHDT, FYEKMQ (reference sequence). CDR3 length: 15 residues. The V segment lost 4 bases and the J segment 3 bases; nucleotides outside the gene matches: 5. This CDR3 is CASSSGGPFYNEQFF. The CDR3, as DNA: TGTGCCAGCAGCTCGGGAGGGCCATTCTACAATGAGCAGTTCTTC. The whole variable domain, filled in from reference TRBV13 and TRBJ2-1, reads AAGVIQSPRHLIKEKRETATLKCYPIPRHDTVYWYQQGPGQDPQFLISFYEKMQSDKGSIPDRFSAQQFSDYHSELNMSSLELGDSALYFCASSSGGPFYNEQFFGPGTRLTVL.

The chain uses TRBV11-2 and TRBJ2-1; 11 nucleotides agree with TRBD2. CDR3 length: 15 amino acids. Germline V gene sequence: CDR1 SGHAT, CDR2 FQNNGV. The trim removed 0 bases at V and 6 bases at J, leaving 1 base unmatched. CDR3 in amino acids: CASSLELAGGNEQFF. The CDR3, as DNA: TGTGCCAGCAGCTTAGAGCTAGCGGGGGGCAATGAGCAGTTCTTC.

This clonotype has ten or more counts. This chain links TRBV14 with TRBJ2-2; 7 positions agree with TRBD1. Losses at the gene ends were 6 bases for V and 0 bases for J; bases not matched to a gene: 4. CDR1 and CDR2 (germline): SGHDN, FVKESK. The CDR3 sequence is 15 residues long. For the CDR3, the DNA is TGTGCCAGCAGAGCCGGGACAGCGAACACCGGGGAGCTGTTTTTT. As protein: CASRAGTANTGELFF.

In its sample, this clonotype was seen a few times. CDR3 sequence reads: CATTRLAGEETQYF. The CDR3 bases are TGTGCCACCACCCGACTAGCGGGAGAAGAGACCCAGTACTTC. This sequence joins TRBV18 and TRBJ2-5, with 12 nucleotides matching TRBD2. CDR1 KGHSH and CDR2 LQKENI come from the germline V gene. V lost 10 bases to trimming and J lost 3 bases; unmatched junction nucleotides: 6. The CDR3 loop spans 14 amino acids.

This chain connects TRBV2 to TRBJ1-2; TRBD1 aligns across 7 bases. The CDR3 runs to 13 residues. V was clipped by 6 bases and J by 10 bases; unmatched bases: 11. Germline lookup yields CDR1 SNHLY and CDR2 FYNNEI. In DNA form, the CDR3 reads TGTGCCAGCAGGTACAGGGGCCTCCTTGACTACACCTTC. Its protein is CASRYRGLLDYTF.